The 2 T cell receptor beta chains listed next were all sequenced from one sample in a study of memory CD4+ T cells and cytomegalovirus serostatus. Single viable CD3+CD4+CD8-CD45RO+ cells were sorted as the memory CD4+ T cells. The method was immunoSEQ multiplex PCR; TCRdb's version includes in-frame clones alone and lacks a portion of them. The repertoire has some 44,000 clones, over 70% of them found once; the top ten carry over 0.45%. The sequenced sample consisted of memory CD4+ T cells from blood. These receptors were collected from an adult in good health and CMV-seronegative.

The J gene is TRBJ1-3, the V gene TRBV5-6; TRBD1 might be the D (6 bases). The V end was cut by 2 bases, the J end by 2 bases, with 17 bases between. The CDR3 contains 17 residues. CDR1 is SGHDT, CDR2 YYEEEE, per germline. CDR3 bases: TGTGCCAGCAGCTTTGGGACAACGAGGTTCGCTGGAAACACCATATATTTT. It yields the protein CASSFGTTRFAGNTIYF.

The chain carries TRBV5-1 and TRBJ2-7; 8 nucleotides match TRBD1. V lost 4 bases, J lost 3 bases, and 6 bases stayed unmatched. The length of the CDR3 is 14 residues. Germline assignment: CDR1 SGHRS and CDR2 YFSETQ. CDR3 sequence reads: CASSPLTGGYEQYF. CDR3 DNA: TGCGCCAGCAGCCCACTTACAGGGGGCTACGAGCAGTACTTC.